Presented here are 8 T cell receptor beta chains from one specimen sequenced in a study of T cell repertoires in cytomegalovirus infection. TCRdb used MiXCR to reprocess the reads, holding one entry per CDR3 protein. The data show approximately 170,000 distinct CDR3 sequences, with around 14% seen just once and 27% held by the top ten. Specimen: PBMCs. Every receptor here comes from a human donor in good health (CMV status not recorded). Some clones in this sample may be carry-over from other donors' samples.

This clonotype was counted at least ten times. The gene calls are TRBV12-3 or TRBV12-4 and TRBJ2-7, with D possibly TRBD2 on 6 matching bases. The CDR3 runs to 14 residues. Between the trimmed V and J ends, which lost 2 bases and 4 bases, there was a span of 12 bases. The CDR3 loop reads CASSLRDSTYEQYF. CDR3 bases: TGTGCCAGCAGTTTAAGGGACTCCACTTACGAGCAGTACTTC.

This clonotype has ten or more counts. This chain links TRBV7-3 with TRBJ2-6; TRBD1 matches 7 bases. J gave up 0 bases and V 5 bases, and 10 bases lay outside the gene matches. CDR1 is SGHTA and CDR2 is FQGTGA in the germline V gene. The CDR3 spans 18 residues. CDR3 DNA sequence: TGTGCCAGCAGCCAATGGCTGGACAGGAGCTCTGGGGCCAACGTCCTGACTTTC. It translates to CASSQWLDRSSGANVLTF.

The rearrangement joins TRBV7-9 to TRBJ2-6; 7 nucleotides match TRBD1. This CDR3 has 16 amino acids. CDR1 is SEHNR and CDR2 is FQNEAQ in the germline V gene (reference sequence). With V trimmed by 4 bases and J by 4 bases, 7 bases remained unmatched. The chain's CDR3 is CASSSSTGEGANVLTF. The CDR3 DNA sequence: TGTGCCAGCAGCTCTTCAACAGGGGAAGGGGCCAACGTCCTGACTTTC.

This chain uses TRBV6-2 or TRBV6-3 with TRBJ2-2; 9 nucleotides align to TRBD2. The trim removed 6 bases at V and 2 bases at J, leaving 4 bases unmatched. The CDR3 loop spans 15 amino acids. Germline V gene sequence: CDR1 MNHEY, CDR2 SVGEGT. CDR3 amino acids: CASRLTSGNTGELFF. CDR3 bases: TGTGCCAGCAGGTTGACTAGCGGAAACACCGGGGAGCTGTTTTTT.

This clonotype was detected only once. A much bigger clone sits one base away, suggesting this may be a read error. V gene TRBV28 combines with J gene TRBJ1-2; no definite D call. Germline-derived CDR1 and CDR2 are MDHEN and SYDVKM. V was shortened by 1 base and J by 8 bases, with 14 bases between the two germline ends. The CDR3 extends over 14 amino acids. The CDR3 nucleotides read TGTGCCAGCAGTTTATCTGTCAGCCTGGGAGGCTACACCTTC. Its translation: CASSLSVSLGGYTF.

At least ten counts were recorded for this clonotype. The chain links TRBV7-2 to TRBJ1-1; no definite D call. CDR3 size: 16 residues. Germline CDR1 SGHTA, CDR2 FQGNSA. The V gene lost 5 bases and the J gene lost 1 base, with 17 bases spanning the gap. The CDR3 DNA reads TGTGCCAGCAGCCCTAGTCTCCTCTCTGCGAACACTGAAGCTTTCTTT. Its translation: CASSPSLLSANTEAFF.

The chain combines TRBV5-4 with TRBJ2-2; D unresolved. CDR1 and CDR2 (germline): SGHNT, YYREEE (reference sequence). Trimming removed 1 base from V and 5 bases from J, with 6 bases in between. The CDR3 runs 13 residues. This chain's CDR3 is CASSLWGTGELFF. CDR3 bases: TGTGCCAGCAGCTTGTGGGGTACCGGGGAGCTGTTTTTT.

This clonotype was detected a few times. V usage is TRBV3-1 and J usage is TRBJ2-1, with TRBD2 matching over 11 bases. CDR3 size: 16 residues. Germline loops: CDR1 LGHDT, CDR2 YNNKEL (reference sequence). Losses at the gene ends were 1 base for V and 5 bases for J; bases not matched to a gene: 4. The CDR3 DNA follows: TGTGCCAGCAGCCAAGTGGTGACTAGCGGGGACAATGAGCAGTTCTTC. Translation: CASSQVVTSGDNEQFF.